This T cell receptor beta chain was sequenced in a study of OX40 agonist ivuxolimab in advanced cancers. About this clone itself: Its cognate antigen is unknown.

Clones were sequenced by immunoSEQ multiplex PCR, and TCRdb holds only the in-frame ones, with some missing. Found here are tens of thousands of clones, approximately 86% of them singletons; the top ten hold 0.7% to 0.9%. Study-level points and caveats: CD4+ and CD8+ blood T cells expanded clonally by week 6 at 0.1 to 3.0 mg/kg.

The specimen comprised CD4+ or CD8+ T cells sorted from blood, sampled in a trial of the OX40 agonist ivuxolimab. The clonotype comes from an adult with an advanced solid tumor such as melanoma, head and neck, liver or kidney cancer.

The CDR3 spells CASSPRGGGSLNTGELFF. In DNA form, the CDR3 reads TGCGCCAGCAGCCCCCGCGGAGGGGGCTCCTTAAACACCGGGGAGCTGTTTTTT. This chain connects TRBV5-1 to TRBJ2-2; D might be TRBD1 (7 bases). This CDR3 region has 18 residues. With 4 bases removed from V and 2 bases from J, the gap between germline ends came to 21 bases. In germline, CDR1 is SGHRS, CDR2 YFSETQ.